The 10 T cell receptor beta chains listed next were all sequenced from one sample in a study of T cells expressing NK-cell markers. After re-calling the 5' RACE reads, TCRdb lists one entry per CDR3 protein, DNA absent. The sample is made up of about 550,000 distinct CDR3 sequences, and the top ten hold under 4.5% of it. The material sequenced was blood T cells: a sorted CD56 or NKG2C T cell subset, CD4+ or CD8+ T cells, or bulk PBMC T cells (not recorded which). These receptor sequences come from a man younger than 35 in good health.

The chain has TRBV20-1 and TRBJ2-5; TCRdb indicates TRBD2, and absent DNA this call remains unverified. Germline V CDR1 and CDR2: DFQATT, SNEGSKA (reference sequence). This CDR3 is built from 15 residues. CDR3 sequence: CSAPLVMGPRQTQYF.

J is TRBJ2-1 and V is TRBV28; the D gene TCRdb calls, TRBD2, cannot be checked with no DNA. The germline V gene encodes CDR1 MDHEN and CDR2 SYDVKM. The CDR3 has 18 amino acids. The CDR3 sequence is CASSFSTGLAGGPQEQFF.

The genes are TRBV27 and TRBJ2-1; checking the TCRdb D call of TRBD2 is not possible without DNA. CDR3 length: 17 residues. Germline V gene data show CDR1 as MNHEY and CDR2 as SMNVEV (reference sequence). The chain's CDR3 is CASSPTSGRAPHNEQFF.

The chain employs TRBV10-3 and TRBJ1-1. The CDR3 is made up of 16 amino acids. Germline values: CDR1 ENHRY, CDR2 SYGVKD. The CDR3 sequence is CAISLAGGGMDTEAFF.

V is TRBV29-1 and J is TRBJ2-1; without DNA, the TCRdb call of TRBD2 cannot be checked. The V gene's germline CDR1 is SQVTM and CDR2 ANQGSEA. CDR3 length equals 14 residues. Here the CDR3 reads CSVGTSGRAREQFF.

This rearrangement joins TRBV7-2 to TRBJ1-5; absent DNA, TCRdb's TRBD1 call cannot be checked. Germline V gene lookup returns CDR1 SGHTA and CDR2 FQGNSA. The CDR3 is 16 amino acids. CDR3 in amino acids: CASSFHRGLGNQPQHF.

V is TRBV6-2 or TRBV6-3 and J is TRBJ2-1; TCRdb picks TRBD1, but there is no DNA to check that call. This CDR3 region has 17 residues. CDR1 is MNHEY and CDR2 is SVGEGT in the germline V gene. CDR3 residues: CASSLNVGTGKYNEQFF.

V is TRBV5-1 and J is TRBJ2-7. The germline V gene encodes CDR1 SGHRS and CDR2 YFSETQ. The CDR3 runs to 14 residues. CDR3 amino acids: CASARTSGMYEQYF.

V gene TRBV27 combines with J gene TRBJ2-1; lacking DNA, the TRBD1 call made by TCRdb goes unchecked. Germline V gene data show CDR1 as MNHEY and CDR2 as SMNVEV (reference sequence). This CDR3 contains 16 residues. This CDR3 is CASSYRARWLYNEQFF.

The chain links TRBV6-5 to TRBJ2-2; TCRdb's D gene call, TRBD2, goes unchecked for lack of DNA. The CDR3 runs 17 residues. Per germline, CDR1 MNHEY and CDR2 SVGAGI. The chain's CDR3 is CASRAGTSGSITGELFF.